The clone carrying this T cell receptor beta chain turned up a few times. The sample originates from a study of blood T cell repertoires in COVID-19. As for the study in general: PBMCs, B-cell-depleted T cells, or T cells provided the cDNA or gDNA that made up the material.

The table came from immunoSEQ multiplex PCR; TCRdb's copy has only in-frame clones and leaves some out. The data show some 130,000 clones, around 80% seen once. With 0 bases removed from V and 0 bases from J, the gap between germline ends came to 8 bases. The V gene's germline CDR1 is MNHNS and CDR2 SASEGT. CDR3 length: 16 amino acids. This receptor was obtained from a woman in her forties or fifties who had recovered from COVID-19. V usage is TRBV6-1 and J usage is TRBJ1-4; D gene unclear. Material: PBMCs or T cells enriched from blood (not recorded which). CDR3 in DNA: TGTGCCAGCAGTGAAGCGCCGACTCCAACTAATGAAAAACTGTTTTTT. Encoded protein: CASSEAPTPTNEKLFF.